The 25 T cell receptor beta chains listed next were all sequenced from one sample in a study of blood T cell repertoires in COVID-19. Sequencing was performed with immunoSEQ multiplex PCR; in TCRdb, only in-frame clones are kept and a portion is missing. The sample records 150,000 to 200,000 clones, roughly 80% being singletons. Sequencing used peripheral blood. The receptors derive from a man in his 70s with acute or convalescent COVID-19.

The sample holds a few counts of this clone. The chain joins TRBV9 to TRBJ2-7; 8 bases fit TRBD2. The CDR3 extends over 15 amino acids. From germline, CDR1 is SGDLS and CDR2 YYNGEE. Trimming cost V 5 bases and J 6 bases; bases outside gene matches: 13. The CDR3 protein is CASSVSGSRGGEQYF. In DNA, the CDR3 is TGTGCCAGCAGTGTCAGCGGGAGTAGAGGTGGCGAGCAGTACTTC.

This clone was counted only a few times. V gene TRBV2 combines with J gene TRBJ1-4; 10 nucleotides line up with TRBD1. V dropped 6 bases and J dropped 5; count of bases not matched to a gene: 9. This CDR3 is built from 16 residues. Germline CDR1 reads SNHLY; CDR2 reads FYNNEI. The CDR3: CASRAGTGARNEKLFF. The CDR3 nucleotides read TGTGCCAGCAGGGCGGGGACAGGGGCTCGAAATGAAAAACTGTTTTTT.

This clone is a singleton in its sample. The genes are TRBV11-3 and TRBJ2-1, with D possibly matching TRBD2 (5 bases). The CDR3 covers 16 residues. Trimming took 0 bases from V and 0 from J, leaving 9 bases between them. Germline V gives CDR1 SGHNT, CDR2 YENEEA. Here the CDR3 reads CASSLDQRSSYNEQFF. The CDR3, as DNA: TGTGCCAGCAGCTTAGATCAGCGGAGCTCCTACAATGAGCAGTTCTTC.

The rearrangement uses TRBV5-1 and TRBJ2-1; 7 nucleotides align to TRBD2. V trimming: 4 bases; J trimming: 7 bases; junction bases outside the gene matches: 2. The CDR3 is made up of 12 amino acids. Germline CDR1 reads SGHRS; CDR2 reads YFSETQ. The DNA for the CDR3 is TGCGCCAGCAGCCAAGCGGGGAATGAGCAGTTCTTC. Its translation is CASSQAGNEQFF.

The V call is TRBV12-3 or TRBV12-4, the J call TRBJ1-1; possibly TRBD1 for D (6 bases). The CDR3 contains 13 residues. The ends were cut back, 6 bases at V and 3 bases at J, with 11 bases in the middle. CDR3 nucleotide sequence: TGTGCCAGCAGCTCAACAGGGCACACTGAAGCTTTCTTT. The encoded protein is CASSSTGHTEAFF.

The chain employs TRBV7-3 and TRBJ2-7; 13 bases line up with TRBD2. J was trimmed by 1 base and V by 5 bases; bases with no gene match: 8. The CDR3 totals 17 residues. Germline assignment: CDR1 SGHTA and CDR2 FQGTGA. This CDR3 reads CASSPRGLAGESYEQYF. CDR3 sequence (DNA): TGTGCCAGCAGCCCAAGAGGACTAGCGGGAGAATCCTACGAGCAGTACTTC.

The rearrangement uses TRBV6-2 or TRBV6-3 and TRBJ1-1, with unresolved D. Trimming left V 2 bases short and J 7 bases short, with 11 bases between. CDR3 length: 13 amino acids. Per germline, CDR1 MNHEY and CDR2 SVGEGT. CDR3 loop: CASSYLLAVEAFF. The CDR3 DNA sequence: TGTGCCAGCAGTTACCTGCTTGCAGTTGAAGCTTTCTTT.

This chain's CDR3 is CASAAGGSSGANVLTF. Here the CDR3 DNA reads TGCGCCAGCGCCGCAGGGGGGAGCTCTGGGGCCAACGTCCTGACTTTC. The chain links TRBV5-1 to TRBJ2-6, with a weak D call TRBD1 (7 bases). The CDR3 totals 16 residues. V was trimmed by 7 bases and J by 0 bases, leaving 14 bases between them. Per germline, CDR1 SGHRS and CDR2 YFSETQ.

The V and J genes are TRBV28 and TRBJ2-1; 10 bases are a match to TRBD2. The CDR3 sequence is 16 residues long. The V and J ends lost 5 bases and 8 bases, in that order; junction bases with no gene match: 12. Germline V gene data show CDR1 as MDHEN and CDR2 as SYDVKM. The CDR3 spells CASSVGTSEPRDEQFF. The CDR3 region has the DNA TGTGCCAGCAGTGTTGGGACTAGCGAGCCCAGGGATGAGCAGTTCTTC.

The rearrangement links TRBV27 to TRBJ1-1; D gene unclear. Trimming took 8 bases from V and 1 from J, leaving 11 bases between them. CDR1 is MNHEY and CDR2 is SMNVEV in the germline V gene (reference sequence). The CDR3 runs 13 residues. CDR3 amino acids: CASARGRNTEAFF. In DNA, the CDR3 is TGTGCCAGCGCTCGCGGGAGGAACACTGAAGCTTTCTTT.

The chain carries TRBV7-2 and TRBJ2-3; D perhaps matches TRBD2 (7 bases). The V and J ends lost 5 bases and 3 bases respectively, with 12 bases between them. The CDR3 consists of 14 residues. Germline lookup yields CDR1 SGHTA and CDR2 FQGNSA. The chain's CDR3 is CASSPAGATDTQYF. The CDR3 DNA sequence: TGTGCCAGCAGCCCGGCGGGGGCGACAGATACGCAGTATTTT.

V usage is TRBV28 and J usage is TRBJ1-5, with TRBD1 identical over 7 bases. CDR1 MDHEN and CDR2 SYDVKM come from the germline V gene. This CDR3 has 14 residues. Trimming removed 5 bases from V and 2 bases from J; junction bases left unmatched: 3. CDR3 coding DNA: TGTGCCAGCAGTACGGGGACAGGCAATCAGCCCCAGCATTTT. Its protein is CASSTGTGNQPQHF.

The J gene is TRBJ2-3, the V gene TRBV6-4; 8 nucleotides align to TRBD2. V shed 5 bases and J 1 base; nucleotides not matched to a gene: 2. CDR3 length: 14 amino acids. CDR1 is MRHNA, CDR2 SNTAGT, per germline. The CDR3 protein is CASSPGGGTDTQYF. Here the CDR3 DNA reads TGTGCCAGCAGTCCGGGGGGGGGCACAGATACGCAGTATTTT.

The gene calls are TRBV5-1 and TRBJ2-3; D might be TRBD2 (5 bases). CDR3 size: 14 residues. The V gene lost 4 bases and the J gene lost 0 bases, with 9 bases spanning the gap. Germline lookup yields CDR1 SGHRS and CDR2 YFSETQ. The CDR3 region has the DNA TGCGCCAGCAGCACAACTAGTAGCACAGATACGCAGTATTTT. It encodes CASSTTSSTDTQYF.

CDR3 nucleotide sequence: TGTGCCAGCAGCTTAGATTTAGGGGGGGCGGTGAACACTGAAGCTTTCTTT. Its translation is CASSLDLGGAVNTEAFF. V usage is TRBV11-3 and J usage is TRBJ1-1; possibly TRBD1 for D (6 bases). V lost 0 bases to trimming and J lost 0 bases, with 14 bases between them. The CDR3 consists of 17 residues. CDR1 SGHNT and CDR2 YENEEA come from the germline V gene. The whole variable domain, remainder taken from reference TRBV11-3 and TRBJ1-1, is EAGVVQSPRYKIIEKKQPVAFWCNPISGHNTLYWYLQNLGQGPELLIRYENEEAVDDSQLPKDRFSAERLKGVDSTLKIQPAELGDSAVYLCASSLDLGGAVNTEAFFGQGTRLTVV.

V is TRBV5-1 and J is TRBJ2-7; possible D gene TRBD2, 6 bases. Germline CDR1 reads SGHRS; CDR2 reads YFSETQ. V was cut by 2 bases and J by 2 bases, with 11 bases left in between. CDR3 length equals 14 residues. The DNA of the CDR3 is TGCGCCAGCAGCTTATATAGCGGTACCTACGAGCAGTACTTC. Protein: CASSLYSGTYEQYF.

The J gene is TRBJ2-1, the V gene TRBV9; D perhaps matches TRBD2 (6 bases). Germline V gives CDR1 SGDLS, CDR2 YYNGEE. This CDR3 spans 16 amino acids. Trimming pared 0 bases from V and 9 bases from J, leaving 19 bases between. The CDR3 sequence: CASSVVAGPEGAEQFF. CDR3 nucleotides: TGTGCCAGCAGCGTAGTGGCGGGGCCCGAGGGCGCTGAGCAGTTCTTC.

The chain joins TRBV11-2 to TRBJ1-2; D gene uncertain. This CDR3 is built from 15 residues. CDR1 and CDR2 from the germline V gene are SGHAT and FQNNGV. The V end was cut by 4 bases, the J end by 3 bases, with 15 bases between. CDR3 amino acids: CASSSIPGMDYGYTF. The DNA for the CDR3 is TGTGCCAGCAGCTCCATCCCGGGGATGGACTATGGCTACACCTTC.

This clone occurred once. The chain has TRBV29-1 and TRBJ1-2; 10 nucleotides align to TRBD1. V was pared by 4 bases and J by 4 bases, with 12 bases of the junction left unmatched. Germline V gene data show CDR1 as SQVTM and CDR2 as ANQGSEA. This CDR3 spans 16 amino acids. Written as DNA, the CDR3 is TGCAGCGTTGGGGGACCCGGGACAGGGGACGGCTATGGCTACACCTTC. Its protein is CSVGGPGTGDGYGYTF.

This clone has a handful of counts. The rearrangement joins TRBV19 to TRBJ1-5; 7 positions agree with TRBD1. CDR3 length: 13 residues. With V trimmed by 5 bases and J by 6 bases, 4 bases remained unmatched. Germline values: CDR1 LNHDA, CDR2 SQIVND (reference sequence). The CDR3 DNA reads as TGTGCCAGTAGTCAACAGGGGTCTCAGCCCCAGCATTTT. It yields the protein CASSQQGSQPQHF.

This chain joins TRBV28 and TRBJ2-3, with TRBD1 matching 7 bases. V gave up 4 bases and J gave up 1 base; unmatched junction bases: 8. The CDR3 spans 16 residues. Germline loops: CDR1 MDHEN, CDR2 SYDVKM. CDR3 DNA sequence: TGTGCCAGCAGTTCCTTTACAGGGGCCGGCACAGATACGCAGTATTTT. This gives the protein CASSSFTGAGTDTQYF. Combining the CDR3 with reference TRBV28 and TRBJ2-3 gives the whole variable domain DVKVTQSSRYLVKRTGEKVFLECVQDMDHENMFWYRQDPGLGLRLIYFSYDVKMKEKGDIPEGYSVSREKKERFSLILESASTNQTSMYLCASSSFTGAGTDTQYFGPGTRLTVL.

The chain joins TRBV29-1 to TRBJ2-4; 7 bases map to TRBD2. In germline, CDR1 is SQVTM, CDR2 ANQGSEA. This CDR3 has 13 amino acids. V gave up 4 bases and J gave up 6 bases; unmatched junction bases: 6. The CDR3, as DNA: TGCAGCGTTGTATTTTCTAGCGGAAACATTCAGTACTTC. Encoded protein: CSVVFSSGNIQYF.

The chain employs TRBV6-2 or TRBV6-3 and TRBJ1-5, with 7 nucleotides matching TRBD1. CDR3 length: 16 residues. Germline CDR1 and CDR2: MNHEY and SVGEGT. The ends lost 7 bases at V and 1 base at J; junction bases unmatched: 10. CDR3 in amino acids: CASNPGQADSNQPQHF. The DNA for the CDR3 is TGTGCCAGCAACCCCGGACAGGCAGACAGCAATCAGCCCCAGCATTTT.

This sequence joins TRBV7-2 and TRBJ2-7; TRBD2 agrees at 9 bases. Trimming at V came to 2 bases and at J to 5 bases, leaving 10 bases not matched to a gene. Germline assignment: CDR1 SGHTA and CDR2 FQGNSA. The CDR3 has 16 residues. CDR3 residues: CASSLHILAGQNEQYF. As DNA, the CDR3 is TGTGCCAGCAGCTTACACATTCTAGCGGGGCAAAACGAGCAGTACTTC.

The V gene is TRBV7-9, the J gene TRBJ1-1; unclear D gene. The CDR3 contains 13 residues. The germline V gene has CDR1 SEHNR and CDR2 FQNEAQ (reference sequence). The V gene lost 2 bases and the J gene lost 2 bases, with 6 bases spanning the gap. In DNA form, the CDR3 reads TGTGCCAGCAGCTTAAGCCTTAACACTGAAGCTTTCTTT. This gives the protein CASSLSLNTEAFF.